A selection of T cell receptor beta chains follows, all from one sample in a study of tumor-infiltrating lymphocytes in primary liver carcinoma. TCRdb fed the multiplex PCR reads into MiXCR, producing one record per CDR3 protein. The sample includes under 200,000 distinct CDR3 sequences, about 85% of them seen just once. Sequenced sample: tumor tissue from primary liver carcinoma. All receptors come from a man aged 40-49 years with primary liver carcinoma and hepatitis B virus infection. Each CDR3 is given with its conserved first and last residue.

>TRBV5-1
CASSFSGQETHYF
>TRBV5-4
CASSVSGSCYEQYF
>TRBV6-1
CASISVVGYGYTF
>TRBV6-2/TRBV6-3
CASSPPGQGSYNEEFF
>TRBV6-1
CVSNGDRGSSNEQFF
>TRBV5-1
CASSLHGTGDTEAFF
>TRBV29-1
CSALPFTDTQYF
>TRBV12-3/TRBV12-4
CASSLAWRKGGYTF
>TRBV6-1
CACRPLRGGFSGANVLTF
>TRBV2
CASSVLSLRAEAFF
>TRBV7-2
CASGFRSGQPQHF
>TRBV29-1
CSVEVCASASYGYTF
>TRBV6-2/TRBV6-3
CASSHTGAGYTF
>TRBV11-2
CAISLDPGETSTYTQYF
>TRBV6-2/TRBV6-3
CASSPDCVYEQYF
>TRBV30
CVWSPMGTSNQPQHF
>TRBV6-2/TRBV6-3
CASSYGDRSWTDMQYF
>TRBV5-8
CASSFGTCGETQYF
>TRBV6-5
CAFSYRYRSGISSYEQYF
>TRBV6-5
CASSYSGDQGKQYF
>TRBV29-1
CSGGHNTEVFF
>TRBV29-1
CSFTPTGLHEQYF
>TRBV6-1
CASTSSGSYHEQFF
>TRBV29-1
CSVDLGLMNTESFF
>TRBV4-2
CASSLRTGGTDTQYF
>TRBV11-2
CASSISLIQGTGRETQYF
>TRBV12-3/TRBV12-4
CASSFFPGLKEIQYF
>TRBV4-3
CANSQDLNTPDTQYF
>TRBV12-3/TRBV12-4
CSSMETANAGELFF
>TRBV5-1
CVSSPLGQGQETQYF
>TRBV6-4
CASHRTSGMEETQYF
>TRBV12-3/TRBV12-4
CACSEQDVRAFF